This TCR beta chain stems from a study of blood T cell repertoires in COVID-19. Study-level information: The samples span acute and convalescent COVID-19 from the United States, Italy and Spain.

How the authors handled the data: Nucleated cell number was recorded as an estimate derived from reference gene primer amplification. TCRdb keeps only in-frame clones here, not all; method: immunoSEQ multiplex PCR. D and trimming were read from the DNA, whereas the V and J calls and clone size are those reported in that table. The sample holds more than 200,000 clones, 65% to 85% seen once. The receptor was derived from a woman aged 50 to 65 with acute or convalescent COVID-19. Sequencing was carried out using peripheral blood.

DNA for the CDR3: TGTGCCAGCAGCTTTCGGGAGTTAGATACGCAGTATTTT. Its translation: CASSFRELDTQYF. The chain recombines TRBV11-3 with TRBJ2-3; maybe TRBD2 (6 bases). The CDR3 consists of 13 residues. Trimming stripped 3 bases from V and 5 bases from J, with 9 bases between. Per the germline V gene, CDR1 is SGHNT and CDR2 is YENEEA.